This TCR beta chain emerged from a study of blood T cell repertoires in COVID-19. Background on the study: Some COVID-19 samples were acute and others convalescent; all came from the United States, Italy and Spain. PBMCs, B-cell-depleted T cells, or T cells provided the cDNA or gDNA that made up the material.

Here immunoSEQ multiplex PCR was the method, and the copy in TCRdb shows in-frame clones only, minus some. The data contain about 170,000 clones, approximately 84% of them singletons. Followed longitudinally, the Seattle patients had been enrolled during active infection. Germline V gene data show CDR1 as SNHLY and CDR2 as FYNNEI. V lost 6 bases to trimming and J lost 7 bases, with 6 bases between them. The length of the CDR3 is 11 residues. The count of this clone is one. The sequence was collected from a woman aged 80 or over with COVID-19, enrolled during active disease. The sequenced sample consisted of peripheral blood. The chain uses TRBV2 and TRBJ2-2; D gene ambiguous. This CDR3 reads CASRLSGELFF. CDR3 sequence (DNA): TGTGCCAGCAGACTGAGCGGGGAGCTGTTTTTT.